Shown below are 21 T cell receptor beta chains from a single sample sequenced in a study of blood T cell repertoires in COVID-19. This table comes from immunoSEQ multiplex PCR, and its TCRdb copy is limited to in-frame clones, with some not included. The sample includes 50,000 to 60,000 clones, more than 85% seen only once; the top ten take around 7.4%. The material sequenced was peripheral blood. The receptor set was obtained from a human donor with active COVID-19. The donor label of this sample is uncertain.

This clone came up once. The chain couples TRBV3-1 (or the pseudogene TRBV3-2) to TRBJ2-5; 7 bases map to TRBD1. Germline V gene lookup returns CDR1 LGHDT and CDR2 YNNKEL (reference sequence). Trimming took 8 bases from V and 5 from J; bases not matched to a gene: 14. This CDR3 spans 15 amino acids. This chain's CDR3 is CASDDPRQGSETQYF. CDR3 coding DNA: TGTGCCAGCGACGACCCCAGACAGGGCAGCGAGACCCAGTACTTC.

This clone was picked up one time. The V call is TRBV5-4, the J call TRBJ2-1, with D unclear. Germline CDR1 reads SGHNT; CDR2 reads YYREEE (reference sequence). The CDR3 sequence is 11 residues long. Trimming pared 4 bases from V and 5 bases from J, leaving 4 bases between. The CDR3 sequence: CASSQNNEQFF. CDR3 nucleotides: TGTGCCAGCAGCCAAAACAATGAGCAGTTCTTC. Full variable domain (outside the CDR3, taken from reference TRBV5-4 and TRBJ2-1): ETGVTQSPTHLIKTRGQQVTLRCSSQSGHNTVSWYQQALGQGPQFIFQYYREEENGRGNFPPRFSGLQFPNYSSELNVNALELDDSALYLCASSQNNEQFFGPGTRLTVL.

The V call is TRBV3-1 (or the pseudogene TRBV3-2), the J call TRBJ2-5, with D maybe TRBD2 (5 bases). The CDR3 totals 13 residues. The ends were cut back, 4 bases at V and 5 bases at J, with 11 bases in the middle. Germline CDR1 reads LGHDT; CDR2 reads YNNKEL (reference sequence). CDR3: CASSPLARETQYF. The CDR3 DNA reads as TGTGCCAGCAGCCCTCTAGCTAGGGAGACCCAGTACTTC.

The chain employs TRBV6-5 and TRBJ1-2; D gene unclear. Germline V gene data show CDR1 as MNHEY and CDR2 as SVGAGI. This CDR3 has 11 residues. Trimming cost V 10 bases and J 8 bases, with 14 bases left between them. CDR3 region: CATGQSGGYTF. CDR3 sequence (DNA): TGTGCCACCGGTCAGTCGGGAGGCTACACCTTC.

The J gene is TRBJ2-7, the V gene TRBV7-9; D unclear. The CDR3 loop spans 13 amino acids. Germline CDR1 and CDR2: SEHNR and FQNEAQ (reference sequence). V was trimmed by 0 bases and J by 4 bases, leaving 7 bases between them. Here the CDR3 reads CASSLAVTYEQYF. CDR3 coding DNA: TGTGCCAGCAGCTTAGCCGTGACATACGAGCAGTACTTC.

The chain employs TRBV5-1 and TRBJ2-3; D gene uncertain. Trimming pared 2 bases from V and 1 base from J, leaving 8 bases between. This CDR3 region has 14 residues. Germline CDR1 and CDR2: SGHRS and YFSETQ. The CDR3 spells CASSFRPGTDTQYF. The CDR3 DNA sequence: TGCGCCAGCAGCTTCCGTCCCGGCACAGATACGCAGTATTTT.

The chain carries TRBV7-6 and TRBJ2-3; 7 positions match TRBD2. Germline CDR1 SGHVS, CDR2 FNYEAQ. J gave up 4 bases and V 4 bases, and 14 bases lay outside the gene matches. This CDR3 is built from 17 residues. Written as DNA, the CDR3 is TGTGCCAGCAGCTCCTCGATTGCGGGTGGGGGGGCAGATACGCAGTATTTT. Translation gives CASSSSIAGGGADTQYF.

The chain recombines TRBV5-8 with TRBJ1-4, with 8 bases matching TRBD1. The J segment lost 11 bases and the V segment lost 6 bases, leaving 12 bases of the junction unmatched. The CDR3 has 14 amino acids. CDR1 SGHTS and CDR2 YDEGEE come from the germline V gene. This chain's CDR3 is CASTNRDRRFKLFF. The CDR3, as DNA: TGTGCCAGCACGAACCGGGACAGGCGATTCAAACTGTTTTTT.

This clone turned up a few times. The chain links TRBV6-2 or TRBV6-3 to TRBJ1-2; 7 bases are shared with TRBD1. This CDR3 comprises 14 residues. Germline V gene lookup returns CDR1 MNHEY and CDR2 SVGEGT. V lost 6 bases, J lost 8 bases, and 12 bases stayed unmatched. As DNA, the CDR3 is TGTGCCAGCAGCCCGACGACAGGGTTCAGAGGCTACACCTTC. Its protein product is CASSPTTGFRGYTF.

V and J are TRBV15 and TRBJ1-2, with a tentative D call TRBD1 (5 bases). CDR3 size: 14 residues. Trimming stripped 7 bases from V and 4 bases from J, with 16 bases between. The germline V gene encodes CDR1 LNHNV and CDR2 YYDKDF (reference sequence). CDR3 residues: CATKDQRQTYGYTF. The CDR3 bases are TGTGCCACCAAGGATCAGAGACAGACCTATGGCTACACCTTC.

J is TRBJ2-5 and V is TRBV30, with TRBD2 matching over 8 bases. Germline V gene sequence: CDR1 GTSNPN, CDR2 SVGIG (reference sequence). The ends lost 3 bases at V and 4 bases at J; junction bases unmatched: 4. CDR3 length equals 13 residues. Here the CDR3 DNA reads TGTGCCTGGAGCGGGGGGGCCGGAGAGACCCAGTACTTC. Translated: CAWSGGAGETQYF.

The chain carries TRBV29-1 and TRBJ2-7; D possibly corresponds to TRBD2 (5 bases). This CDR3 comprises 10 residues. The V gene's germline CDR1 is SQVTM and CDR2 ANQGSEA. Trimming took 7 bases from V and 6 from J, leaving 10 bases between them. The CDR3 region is CSAIRGEQYF. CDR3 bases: TGCAGCGCGATCCGGGGCGAGCAGTACTTC.

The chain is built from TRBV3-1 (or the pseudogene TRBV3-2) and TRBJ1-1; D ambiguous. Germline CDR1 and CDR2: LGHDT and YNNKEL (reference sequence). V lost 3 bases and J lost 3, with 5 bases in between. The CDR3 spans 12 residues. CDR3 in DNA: TGTGCCAGCAGCCATCCGTACACTGAAGCTTTCTTT. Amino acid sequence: CASSHPYTEAFF.

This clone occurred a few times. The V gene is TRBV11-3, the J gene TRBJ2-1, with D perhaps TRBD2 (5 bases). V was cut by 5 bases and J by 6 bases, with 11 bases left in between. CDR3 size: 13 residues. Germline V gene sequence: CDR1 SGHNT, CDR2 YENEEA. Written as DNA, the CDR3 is TGTGCCAGCAGCCCCGACTACCTCAATGAGCAGTTCTTC. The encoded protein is CASSPDYLNEQFF. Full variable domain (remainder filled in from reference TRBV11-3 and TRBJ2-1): EAGVVQSPRYKIIEKKQPVAFWCNPISGHNTLYWYLQNLGQGPELLIRYENEEAVDDSQLPKDRFSAERLKGVDSTLKIQPAELGDSAVYLCASSPDYLNEQFFGPGTRLTVL.

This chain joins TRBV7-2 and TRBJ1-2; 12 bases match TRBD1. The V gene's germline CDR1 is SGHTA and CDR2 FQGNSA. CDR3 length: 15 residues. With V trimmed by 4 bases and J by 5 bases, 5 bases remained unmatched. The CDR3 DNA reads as TGTGCCAGCAGCTCGGGACAGGGGGCAATATATGGCTACACCTTC. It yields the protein CASSSGQGAIYGYTF.

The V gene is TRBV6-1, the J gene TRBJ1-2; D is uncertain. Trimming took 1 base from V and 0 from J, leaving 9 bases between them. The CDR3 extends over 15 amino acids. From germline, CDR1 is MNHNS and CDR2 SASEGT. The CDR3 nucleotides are TGTGCCAGCAGTGAAGGAGGGCCAGCTAACTATGGCTACACCTTC. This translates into CASSEGGPANYGYTF.

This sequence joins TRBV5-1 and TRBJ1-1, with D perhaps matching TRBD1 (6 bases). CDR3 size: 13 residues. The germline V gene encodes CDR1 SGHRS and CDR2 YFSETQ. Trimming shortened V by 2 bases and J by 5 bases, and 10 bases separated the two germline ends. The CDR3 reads CASSFGGRTEAFF. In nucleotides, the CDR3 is TGCGCCAGCAGCTTCGGGGGGCGGACTGAAGCTTTCTTT. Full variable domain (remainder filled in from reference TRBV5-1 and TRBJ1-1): KAGVTQTPRYLIKTRGQQVTLSCSPISGHRSVSWYQQTPGQGLQFLFEYFSETQRNKGNFPGRFSGRQFSNSRSEMNVSTLELGDSALYLCASSFGGRTEAFFGQGTRLTVV.

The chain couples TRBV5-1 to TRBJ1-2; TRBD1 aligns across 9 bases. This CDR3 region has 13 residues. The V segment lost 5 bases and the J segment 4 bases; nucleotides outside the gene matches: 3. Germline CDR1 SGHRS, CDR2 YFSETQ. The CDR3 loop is CASSPDRGYGYTF. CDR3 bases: TGCGCCAGCAGTCCGGACAGGGGCTATGGCTACACCTTC.

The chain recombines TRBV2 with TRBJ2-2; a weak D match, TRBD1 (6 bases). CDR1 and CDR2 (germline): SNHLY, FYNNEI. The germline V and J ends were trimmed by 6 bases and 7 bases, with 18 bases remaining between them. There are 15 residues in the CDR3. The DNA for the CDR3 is TGTGCCAGCAGCCCCAACCTGGGGGCAGGCGGGGAGCTGTTTTTT. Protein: CASSPNLGAGGELFF.

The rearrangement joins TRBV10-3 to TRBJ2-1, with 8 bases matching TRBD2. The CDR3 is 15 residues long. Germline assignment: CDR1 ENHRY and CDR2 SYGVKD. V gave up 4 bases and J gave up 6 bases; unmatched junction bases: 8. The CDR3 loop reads CAISVGLVAPNEQFF. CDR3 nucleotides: TGTGCCATCAGTGTGGGACTAGTGGCCCCCAATGAGCAGTTCTTC.

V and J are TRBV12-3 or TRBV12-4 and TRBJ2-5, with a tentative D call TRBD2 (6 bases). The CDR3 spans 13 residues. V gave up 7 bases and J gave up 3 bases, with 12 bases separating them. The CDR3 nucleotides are TGTGCCAGCATGGTGGTAGCGGAAGAGACCCAGTACTTC. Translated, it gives CASMVVAEETQYF.